Sequencing of this TCR beta chain was carried out in a study of T cell repertoires in cytomegalovirus infection. The study, taken as a whole, reports: CMV-specific HLA-C-restricted TCR beta clonotypes dominated the ex vivo response.

TCRdb re-derived calls from the reads in MiXCR, one entry per CDR3 protein. The sample has fewer than 550,000 distinct CDR3 sequences; approximately 32% are singletons. Details on this clonotype: The antigen is undetermined.

The sequence was obtained from a human donor in good health (CMV status not recorded). Some clones in this sample may be carry-over from other donors' samples. The sequenced sample was PBMCs.

The CDR3 is CASSLNGLADGYTF. The CDR3 nucleotides read TGTGCCAGCAGCTTAAATGGCCTGGCCGATGGCTACACCTTC. This chain connects TRBV7-6 to TRBJ1-2; no clear D gene. Trimming removed 2 bases at V and 6 bases at J, with 13 bases between. CDR1 is SGHVS and CDR2 is FNYEAQ in the germline V gene. The CDR3 has 14 residues. Supplemented by reference TRBV7-6 and TRBJ1-2, the full variable domain reads GAGVSQSPRYKVTKRGQDVALRCDPISGHVSLYWYRQALGQGPEFLTYFNYEAQQDKSGLPNDRFSAERPEGSISTLTIQRTEQRDSAMYRCASSLNGLADGYTFGSGTRLTVV.